This T cell receptor beta chain was sequenced during a study of T cells expressing NK-cell markers. Study background: Investigators obtained TCR beta repertoires from sorted CD3+CD56+NKG2C+, CD3+CD56+NKG2C- and CD3+CD56-NKG2C+ T cells. General observations from the study: Dominant NKG2C+ clonotypes in roughly 6 donors made up roughly 1.0-7.0% of CD8+ T cells. The same clonotypes also predominated in the CD3+CD56-NKG2C+ fraction of several donors.

With respect to this clonotype: Its antigen is currently unknown.

Reanalyzing the 5' RACE reads, TCRdb keeps one entry per CDR3 protein, without DNA. The sample totals hundreds of thousands of distinct CDR3 sequences; its top ten clones hold 5.2%. Sequencing used blood T cells: a sorted CD56 or NKG2C T cell subset, CD4+ or CD8+ T cells, or bulk PBMC T cells (not recorded which). The sequence derives from a man aged 18-75 years in good health.

This CDR3 is CASTLQGATGEQYF. This chain links TRBV6-1 with TRBJ2-7; TCRdb names TRBD1, which stays unverified in the absence of DNA. The CDR3 spans 14 residues. Germline CDR1 MNHNS, CDR2 SASEGT.